Presented here are 20 T cell receptor beta chains from one specimen sequenced in a study of cytomegalovirus exposure and HLA in healthy donors. The PCR used 60 Vbeta and 13 Jbeta primers. Some clones are missing from TCRdb's copy, which holds only in-frame ones; the method was immunoSEQ multiplex PCR. The sample yields some 120,000 clones, about 8.6% seen once. Sequencing input: PBMCs. These receptors all stem from a woman aged 40 to 50 in good health and CMV-seropositive.

In this sample, this clone turned up a few times. The chain uses TRBV5-1 and TRBJ2-5; 10 nucleotides line up with TRBD2. Unmatched junction bases numbered 7, after V lost 4 bases and J lost 1 base. Looked up from germline, CDR1 is SGHRS and CDR2 is YFSETQ. The CDR3 covers 16 residues. The chain's CDR3 is CASSPVSGGPQETQYF. CDR3 DNA sequence: TGCGCCAGCAGCCCAGTTAGCGGGGGGCCCCAAGAGACCCAGTACTTC.

This chain connects TRBV9 to TRBJ2-7, with D perhaps TRBD2 (7 bases). The CDR3 length is 15 residues. CDR1 and CDR2 from the germline V gene are SGDLS and YYNGEE. V was pared by 0 bases and J by 4 bases, with 14 bases between. The CDR3 DNA reads as TGTGCCAGCAGCGTAGGTGAAGGGGGGGCTTACGAGCAGTACTTC. Its protein product is CASSVGEGGAYEQYF.

The V and J genes are TRBV6-5 and TRBJ2-5, with D perhaps matching TRBD2 (5 bases). The CDR3 is 14 residues long. CDR1 is MNHEY and CDR2 is SVGAGI in the germline V gene. V gave up 4 bases and J gave up 3 bases, with 12 bases separating them. The CDR3 DNA follows: TGTGCCAGCAGTTCACCGGGAAGAAAAGAGACCCAGTACTTC. Translating it yields CASSSPGRKETQYF.

This clone was picked up a small number of times. This rearrangement joins TRBV5-6 to TRBJ1-2, with 9 bases identical to TRBD1. V lost 3 bases and J lost 1; bases outside the gene matches: 1. Germline V gives CDR1 SGHDT, CDR2 YYEEEE. This CDR3 is 14 amino acids long. CDR3 coding DNA: TGTGCCAGCAGCTGGGGACAGGGTAACTATGGCTACACCTTC. Encoded protein: CASSWGQGNYGYTF.

V usage is TRBV4-1 and J usage is TRBJ1-1; 7 bases are shared with TRBD1. The CDR3 runs 13 residues. Germline CDR1 and CDR2: MGHRA and YSYEKL. The V gene end was trimmed by 4 bases and the J gene end by 11 bases; junction bases not matched to a gene: 10. The DNA for the CDR3 is TGCGCCAGCAGCCTAAGCCCGACAGGGTCCGCTTTCTTT. This codes for CASSLSPTGSAFF.

This clone was counted a few times. This sample also contains other DNA sequences that code for the same CDR3. The rearrangement links TRBV27 to TRBJ1-5, with D unclear. Trimming took 2 bases from V and 0 from J, leaving 8 bases between them. The CDR3 has 15 amino acids. The V gene's germline CDR1 is MNHEY and CDR2 SMNVEV (reference sequence). Here the CDR3 reads CASSLRGYSNQPQHF. CDR3 in DNA: TGTGCCAGCAGTTTAAGAGGGTATAGCAATCAGCCCCAGCATTTT.

The V call is TRBV5-1, the J call TRBJ1-4, with 8 nucleotides matching TRBD1. Trimming took 0 bases from V and 7 from J; bases not matched to a gene: 11. The CDR3 is 17 amino acids. The germline CDR1 and CDR2 sequences are SGHRS and YFSETQ. The CDR3 DNA is TGCGCCAGCAGCTTGGTTGGGCAGGGGGCGCTGGGTGAAAAACTGTTTTTT. It translates to CASSLVGQGALGEKLFF.

The gene calls are TRBV15 and TRBJ2-7; D is perhaps TRBD1 (6 bases). V shed 3 bases and J shed 3 bases, with 9 bases lying between them. The CDR3 is made up of 13 amino acids. The germline V gene encodes CDR1 LNHNV and CDR2 YYDKDF (reference sequence). The CDR3 is CATSRTRGYEQYF. In DNA form, the CDR3 reads TGTGCCACCAGCAGGACCAGGGGCTACGAGCAGTACTTC.

This clone turned up a few times. CDR3 residues: CASSLDVSNYGYTF. In DNA form, the CDR3 reads TGTGCCAGCAGCCTAGACGTTTCTAACTATGGCTACACCTTC. The V and J genes are TRBV2 and TRBJ1-2; D gene ambiguous. V was pared by 6 bases and J by 0 bases, with 11 bases between. Germline-derived CDR1 and CDR2 are SNHLY and FYNNEI. The CDR3 is 14 residues long.

Only a few counts were recorded for this clone. V and J are TRBV18 and TRBJ2-7; D may be TRBD1 (6 bases). Trimming pared 2 bases from V and 3 bases from J, leaving 23 bases between. The germline CDR1 and CDR2 sequences are KGHSH and LQKENI. The CDR3 extends over 18 amino acids. The CDR3 region has the DNA TGTGCCAGCTCACCAGGCTCAATCCCGGGACACCGGGTCTACGAGCAGTACTTC. Protein sequence: CASSPGSIPGHRVYEQYF. Full variable domain (outside the CDR3, taken from reference TRBV18 and TRBJ2-7): NAGVMQNPRHLVRRRGQEARLRCSPMKGHSHVYWYRQLPEEGLKFMVYLQKENIIDESGMPKERFSAEFPKEGPSILRIQQVVRGDSAAYFCASSPGSIPGHRVYEQYFGPGTRLTVT.

This clone occurred a few times. The rearrangement joins TRBV6-6 to TRBJ2-7, with D maybe TRBD1 (6 bases). The length of the CDR3 is 12 residues. Trimming left V 8 bases short and J 7 bases short, with 15 bases between. Germline V gives CDR1 MNHNY, CDR2 SVGAGI (reference sequence). CDR3 region: CASGVNQGEQYF. Written as DNA, the CDR3 is TGTGCCAGCGGGGTGAACCAGGGGGAGCAGTACTTC.

The chain is built from TRBV7-9 and TRBJ2-1; 14 nucleotides line up with TRBD2. The CDR3 contains 17 residues. Per germline, CDR1 SEHNR and CDR2 FQNEAQ (reference sequence). J lost 3 bases, V lost 6 bases, and 7 bases had no gene match. The CDR3 DNA sequence: TGTGCCAGCAGTTATGGACTAGCGGGGGGCCTCTACAATGAGCAGTTCTTC. Translating gives CASSYGLAGGLYNEQFF.

The chain employs TRBV5-1 and TRBJ1-1; D gene uncertain. Germline V gene data show CDR1 as SGHRS and CDR2 as YFSETQ. CDR3 length equals 15 residues. V shed 1 base and J shed 1 base, with 11 bases lying between them. CDR3 bases: TGCGCCAGCAGCTTGTGGAGGGTTGGGAACACTGAAGCTTTCTTT. It codes for CASSLWRVGNTEAFF.

The genes are TRBV2 and TRBJ1-1; 7 nucleotides match TRBD1. The CDR3 has 17 residues. CDR1 is SNHLY and CDR2 is FYNNEI in the germline V gene. Losses at the gene ends were 5 bases for V and 5 bases for J; bases not matched to a gene: 17. The CDR3 spells CASSPPPGGRGSTEAFF. CDR3 nucleotides: TGTGCCAGCAGTCCCCCCCCAGGTGGCAGGGGGAGTACTGAAGCTTTCTTT.

V is TRBV9 and J is TRBJ1-2, with a tentative D call TRBD1 (5 bases). The V gene lost 3 bases and the J gene lost 3 bases, with 18 bases spanning the gap. The germline V gene encodes CDR1 SGDLS and CDR2 YYNGEE. The CDR3 has 16 residues. For the CDR3, the DNA is TGTGCCAGCAGCGGCCGGAGGAGGGGCGCGGACTATGGCTACACCTTC. Translated: CASSGRRRGADYGYTF.

The CDR3 is CASSLWGGTGESNQPQHF. CDR3 DNA: TGTGCCAGCAGTTTATGGGGTGGGACAGGGGAAAGCAATCAGCCCCAGCATTTT. V and J are TRBV28 and TRBJ1-5; 10 bases are a match to TRBD1. The CDR3 spans 18 residues. V lost 0 bases, J lost 1 base, and 6 bases stayed unmatched. Germline V gene lookup returns CDR1 MDHEN and CDR2 SYDVKM.

This clone was counted only a few times. This chain joins TRBV4-1 and TRBJ2-1, with TRBD1 matching 11 bases. The length of the CDR3 is 15 residues. Germline V gene sequence: CDR1 MGHRA, CDR2 YSYEKL. With V trimmed by 5 bases and J by 10 bases, 10 bases remained unmatched. CDR3 in amino acids: CASSFFGTGGKEQFF. The CDR3 DNA reads TGCGCCAGCAGCTTTTTCGGGACAGGGGGAAAGGAGCAGTTCTTC.

The genes are TRBV5-8 and TRBJ1-5; tentatively, D is TRBD1 (5 bases). The V end lost 6 bases, the J end lost 6 bases, and 19 bases lay between the germline ends. CDR3 length: 15 residues. The germline gives CDR1 SGHTS, CDR2 YDEGEE. Written as DNA, the CDR3 is TGTGCCAGCAACTTCGGACCCGGTCAGGGTCAGCCCCAGCATTTT. Residues: CASNFGPGQGQPQHF.

The chain has TRBV5-1 and TRBJ1-5, with TRBD1 matching over 7 bases. The V gene end was trimmed by 8 bases and the J gene end by 6 bases; junction bases not matched to a gene: 11. The germline gives CDR1 SGHRS, CDR2 YFSETQ. The CDR3 is 14 amino acids. CDR3 bases: TGCGCCAGTTCGACATCGGCAGGGGGTCAGCCCCAGCATTTT. Amino acids: CASSTSAGGQPQHF.

This clone was found a few times. The same CDR3 is also encoded by other DNA sequences in this sample. V gene TRBV30 combines with J gene TRBJ1-1; no firm D call. The V end lost 0 bases, the J end lost 3 bases, and 8 bases lay between the germline ends. Germline values: CDR1 GTSNPN, CDR2 SVGIG (reference sequence). The CDR3 is 13 amino acids. The CDR3 DNA sequence: TGTGCCTGGAGTGTAGGCGGGCACACTGAAGCTTTCTTT. As protein: CAWSVGGHTEAFF.